A selection of T cell receptor beta chains follows, all from one sample in a study of blood T cell repertoires in COVID-19. Sequencing was performed with immunoSEQ multiplex PCR; in TCRdb, only in-frame clones are kept and a portion is missing. The repertoire holds 280,000 or so clones, with about 90% as singletons. The sample was peripheral blood. These receptor sequences come from a woman in her thirties who had recovered from COVID-19. The CDR3 runs from the conserved cysteine through the conserved F or W. Fields, in order: D gene, clone size, V gene, J gene, CDR3 DNA, CDR3 protein. A D gene is named only where the DNA matches it firmly. The size of a clone is reported for some rows only, either as once, few or many, or as a class for expanded clones.

d_call: TRBD1; clone_size: once; v_call: TRBV28; j_call: TRBJ2-6; cdr3_nt: TGTGCCAGCAGCACTCAGGGGGCTGGGGCCAACGTCCTGACTTTC; cdr3_aa: CASSTQGAGANVLTF
d_call: -; clone_size: -; v_call: TRBV25-1; j_call: TRBJ1-5; cdr3_nt: TGTGCCAGCAGTGAGGGAGATCTTCAGCCCCAGCATTTT; cdr3_aa: CASSEGDLQPQHF
d_call: -; clone_size: -; v_call: TRBV14; j_call: TRBJ2-1; cdr3_nt: TGTGCCAGCAGCCAGCGGGGCTCCTACAATGAGCAGTTCTTC; cdr3_aa: CASSQRGSYNEQFF
d_call: TRBD1; clone_size: -; v_call: TRBV7-2; j_call: TRBJ2-3; cdr3_nt: TGTGCCAGCTTTACCCGGGACAGGGCTTCAGATACGCAGTATTTT; cdr3_aa: CASFTRDRASDTQYF
d_call: -; clone_size: -; v_call: TRBV2; j_call: TRBJ2-2; cdr3_nt: TGTGCCAGCGGAGTAGACGGGGGTAGCGGGGAGCTGTTTTTT; cdr3_aa: CASGVDGGSGELFF
d_call: TRBD2; clone_size: -; v_call: TRBV6-5; j_call: TRBJ2-1; cdr3_nt: TGTGCCAGCAGCGGACTAGCGCCGGCCTACAATGAGCAGTTCTTC; cdr3_aa: CASSGLAPAYNEQFF
d_call: TRBD1; clone_size: -; v_call: TRBV10-3; j_call: TRBJ2-7; cdr3_nt: TGTGCCATCAGCGGGACAGGGGTCGAGCAGTACTTC; cdr3_aa: CAISGTGVEQYF
d_call: TRBD1; clone_size: -; v_call: TRBV5-6; j_call: TRBJ1-5; cdr3_nt: TGTGCCAGCAGCCCGAGTACAGGGGTGGGGATCGAACCCCAGCATTTT; cdr3_aa: CASSPSTGVGIEPQHF
d_call: -; clone_size: -; v_call: TRBV6-5; j_call: TRBJ1-4; cdr3_nt: TGTGCCAGCAGTTATTCAAGGGAGGGAGAAAAACTGTTTTTT; cdr3_aa: CASSYSREGEKLFF
d_call: TRBD1; clone_size: -; v_call: TRBV30; j_call: TRBJ1-6; cdr3_nt: TGTGCCTGGAGTGTAGGCTCGGGACAGACTTCACCCCTCCACTTT; cdr3_aa: CAWSVGSGQTSPLHF
d_call: -; clone_size: -; v_call: TRBV5-6; j_call: TRBJ2-5; cdr3_nt: TGTGCCAGCAGAAGCGGACCAGATCCTCTTGAGACCCAGTACTTC; cdr3_aa: CASRSGPDPLETQYF
d_call: -; clone_size: few; v_call: TRBV24-1; j_call: TRBJ2-1; cdr3_nt: TGTGCCACCAAACAGGGCACTAGATATACATACAATGAGCAGTTCTTC; cdr3_aa: CATKQGTRYTYNEQFF
d_call: -; clone_size: -; v_call: TRBV19; j_call: TRBJ1-6; cdr3_nt: TGTGCCAGTAGTATAGCGAATTCACCCCTCCACTTT; cdr3_aa: CASSIANSPLHF
d_call: -; clone_size: -; v_call: TRBV4-1; j_call: TRBJ2-5; cdr3_nt: TGCGCCAGCAGCCAAGAAGTACTAGACCAAGAGACCCAGTACTTC; cdr3_aa: CASSQEVLDQETQYF
d_call: -; clone_size: -; v_call: TRBV14; j_call: TRBJ2-2; cdr3_nt: TGTGCCAGCAGCCAAGTTTCAGGGTTCGGCGGGGAGCTGTTTTTT; cdr3_aa: CASSQVSGFGGELFF
d_call: -; clone_size: -; v_call: TRBV6-5; j_call: TRBJ1-2; cdr3_nt: TGTGCCAGCACGGGGGGAGTCGGCTATGGCTACACCTTC; cdr3_aa: CASTGGVGYGYTF
d_call: -; clone_size: -; v_call: TRBV2; j_call: TRBJ2-5; cdr3_nt: TGTGCCAGTTTGGACGGCCGACAGGAGACCCAGTACTTC; cdr3_aa: CASLDGRQETQYF
d_call: -; clone_size: -; v_call: TRBV19; j_call: TRBJ2-7; cdr3_nt: TGTGCCAGTAGTGTCGATACAGGGACCTACGAGCAGTACTTC; cdr3_aa: CASSVDTGTYEQYF
d_call: -; clone_size: -; v_call: TRBV10-3; j_call: TRBJ1-4; cdr3_nt: TGTGCCATCAGCGCAGGGGCTAATGAAAAACTGTTTTTT; cdr3_aa: CAISAGANEKLFF
d_call: -; clone_size: -; v_call: TRBV19; j_call: TRBJ1-2; cdr3_nt: TGTGCCAGTAGTGGTGATTACTCGGGCTACACCTTC; cdr3_aa: CASSGDYSGYTF
d_call: TRBD1; clone_size: -; v_call: TRBV19; j_call: TRBJ1-2; cdr3_nt: TGTGCCAGTAACAACCCCGGGACAGGGGGCGAGAGGTATGGCTACACCTTC; cdr3_aa: CASNNPGTGGERYGYTF
d_call: TRBD2; clone_size: once; v_call: TRBV19; j_call: TRBJ2-7; cdr3_nt: TGTGCCAGTACCATGGGCCGGGGGGGAGAGCAGTACTTC; cdr3_aa: CASTMGRGGEQYF
d_call: TRBD1; clone_size: -; v_call: TRBV4-1; j_call: TRBJ1-2; cdr3_nt: TGCGCCAGCAGCTACCCAGGACAGGGTGGTAACTATGGCTACACCTTC; cdr3_aa: CASSYPGQGGNYGYTF
d_call: TRBD2; clone_size: -; v_call: TRBV5-1; j_call: TRBJ2-1; cdr3_nt: TGCGCCAGCGGCGGGGGTGGCTCCTACAATGAGCAGTTCTTC; cdr3_aa: CASGGGGSYNEQFF
d_call: -; clone_size: -; v_call: TRBV27; j_call: TRBJ2-2; cdr3_nt: TGTGCCAGCAGTCAAGGCGGGAACACCGGGGAGCTGTTTTTT; cdr3_aa: CASSQGGNTGELFF